This TCR beta chain was profiled in a study of breast tumors, draining lymph nodes, adjacent tissues. General study points: Tumor and nontumor repertoires were significantly more similar in luminal-like than in basal-like breast cancer.

On this clonotype itself: Antigen specificity is unknown.

In TCRdb, the multiplex PCR reads were re-called with MiXCR into one record per CDR3 protein. The repertoire includes about 15,000 distinct CDR3 sequences, approximately 45% of them detected once, and over 25% sits in the top ten. Trimming removed 1 base at V and 2 bases at J, with 9 bases between. The CDR3 loop spans 14 amino acids. CDR1 is SGHTA, CDR2 FQGTGA, per germline. Material for sequencing was tumor-adjacent breast tissue. The genes are TRBV7-3 and TRBJ2-7; D gene ambiguous. This TCR came from a female donor with breast cancer. Some clones in this sample may be carry-over from other donors' samples. DNA for the CDR3: TGTGCCAGCAGCTTAAAAGGGTCAGCCTACGAGCAGTACTTC. Amino acids: CASSLKGSAYEQYF. The variable domain in full, completed from reference TRBV7-3 and TRBJ2-7, reads GAGVSQTPSNKVTEKGKYVELRCDPISGHTALYWYRQSLGQGPEFLIYFQGTGAADDSGLPNDRFFAVRPEGSVSTLKIQRTERGDSAVYLCASSLKGSAYEQYFGPGTRLTVT.